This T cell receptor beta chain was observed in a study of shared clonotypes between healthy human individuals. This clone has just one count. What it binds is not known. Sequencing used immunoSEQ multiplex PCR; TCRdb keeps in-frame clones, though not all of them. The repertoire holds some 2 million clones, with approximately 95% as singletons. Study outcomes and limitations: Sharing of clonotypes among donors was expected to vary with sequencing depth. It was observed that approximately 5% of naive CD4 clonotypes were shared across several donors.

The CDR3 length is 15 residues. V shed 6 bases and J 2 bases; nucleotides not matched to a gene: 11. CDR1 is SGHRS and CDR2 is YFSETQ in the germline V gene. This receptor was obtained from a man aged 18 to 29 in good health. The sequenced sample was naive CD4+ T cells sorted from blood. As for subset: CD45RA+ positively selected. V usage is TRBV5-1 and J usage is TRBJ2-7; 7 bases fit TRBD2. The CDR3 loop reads CASTPLSGGTYEQYF. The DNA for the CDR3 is TGCGCCAGCACCCCTCTCTCGGGGGGAACCTACGAGCAGTACTTC.